One T cell receptor (beta chain) is described in this entry. Assay: immunoSEQ multiplex PCR; the TCRdb copy retains only in-frame clones and omits some. This table holds 30,000 to 35,000 clones, 82% found once. This record belongs to a study of OX40 agonist ivuxolimab in advanced cancers. Overall study: Ivuxolimab was delivered to patients intravenously every 2 weeks at doses spanning 0.01 to 10 mg/kg. Participants, 75% to 90% male, averaged around 64 years of age, ranging from about 23 to 85.

This CDR3 is 14 amino acids long. CDR1 SEHNR and CDR2 FQNEAQ come from the germline V gene (reference sequence). V was trimmed by 4 bases and J by 3 bases, leaving 10 bases between them. This chain links TRBV7-9 with TRBJ1-5; maybe TRBD1 (6 bases). Source: CD4+ or CD8+ T cells sorted from blood, taken in a trial of the OX40 agonist ivuxolimab. This clonotype was sampled from an adult with an advanced solid tumor such as melanoma, head and neck, liver or kidney cancer. CDR3 region: CASSSGQYNQPQHF. CDR3 in DNA: TGTGCCAGCAGCTCCGGACAGTACAATCAGCCCCAGCATTTT.